This T cell receptor (beta chain) was recovered during a study of cytomegalovirus exposure and HLA in healthy donors. The CDR3 spans 15 residues. Losses at the gene ends were 1 base for V and 0 bases for J; bases not matched to a gene: 1. The V gene's germline CDR1 is SSHAT and CDR2 FNYEAQ (reference sequence). 60 Vbeta and 13 Jbeta primers were used in PCR. Repertoires were generated with immunoSEQ multiplex PCR, while TCRdb's copy carries only in-frame clones and drops some. This sample yields 90,000 to 120,000 clones, of which 70% to 85% are seen a single time; approximately 4.5% belongs to the top ten.

This TCR came from a male donor in good health and CMV-seronegative. The chain has TRBV7-7 and TRBJ2-3, with 7 nucleotides matching TRBD2. The sample was PBMCs. In DNA form, the CDR3 reads TGTGCCAGCAGCTTAGTAGCGGGCAGCACAGATACGCAGTATTTT. Amino acids: CASSLVAGSTDTQYF.